This record covers a single TCR beta chain. Primers: 60 Vbeta forward and 13 Jbeta reverse. Profiled with immunoSEQ multiplex PCR; TCRdb holds only in-frame clones, not every one. The sample consists of 120,000 or so clones, about 74% of them appearing once. These data are taken from a study of cytomegalovirus exposure and HLA in healthy donors. CDR3 size: 17 residues. Germline CDR1 reads LNHDA; CDR2 reads SQIVND (reference sequence). Trimming removed 6 bases at V and 0 bases at J, with 15 bases between. This receptor was obtained from a woman aged 50 to 60 in good health and CMV-seropositive. Sequencing was done on a sample of PBMCs. V usage is TRBV19 and J usage is TRBJ2-6, with a tentative D call TRBD1 (6 bases). The CDR3 sequence is CASRPTGSPSGANVLTF. CDR3 in DNA: TGTGCCAGTAGACCGACAGGTAGTCCCTCTGGGGCCAACGTCCTGACTTTC.